This T cell receptor beta chain was sequenced during a study of blood T cell repertoires in COVID-19. In the study overall: COVID-19 samples from acute and convalescent phases originated in the United States, Italy and Spain.

There are 14 residues in the CDR3. Trimming pared 6 bases from V and 5 bases from J, leaving 16 bases between. CDR1 is MNHEY, CDR2 SMNVEV, per germline (reference sequence). The table came from immunoSEQ multiplex PCR; TCRdb's copy has only in-frame clones and leaves some out. The sample holds about 190,000 clones, 70% to 90% seen once. The rearrangement links TRBV27 to TRBJ1-1; unclear D gene. The specimen sequenced was peripheral blood. This TCR was sampled from a man between 25 and 39 years old with acute or convalescent COVID-19. The CDR3 coding sequence is TGTGCCAGCAGGCCGCACGGGGTTGGAACTGAAGCTTTCTTT. It yields the protein CASRPHGVGTEAFF.